The clone carrying this TCR beta chain was counted only a few times. What it recognizes is unknown. PCR employed 60 Vbeta and 13 Jbeta primers. Generated by immunoSEQ multiplex PCR, the TCRdb table keeps only in-frame clones and is missing some. The table includes over 100,000 clones, 10% detected once. The record originates from a study of cytomegalovirus exposure and HLA in healthy donors. The CDR3 is made up of 14 amino acids. V lost 6 bases and J lost 6, with 14 bases in between. Germline values: CDR1 MNHEY, CDR2 SMNVEV (reference sequence). The study, taken as a whole, reports: A later analysis linked a missense variant in DCLRE1C to the trimming of TCR beta V and J genes. What TCR beta sequences reportedly achieved was accurate prediction of HLA-A and HLA-B alleles in most subjects. In a later analysis, DRB1 alleles had the most associated TCRs; HLA-C alleles the fewest.

The rearrangement joins TRBV27 to TRBJ1-4; D is possibly TRBD1 (6 bases). Sequencing used PBMCs. The TCR was taken from a man aged 40-50 years in good health and CMV-seropositive. CDR3 amino acids: CASRLEGGHEKLFF. Written as DNA, the CDR3 is TGTGCCAGCAGGCTGGAGGGGGGGCATGAAAAACTGTTTTTT.